This T cell receptor (beta chain) was sequenced during a study of PD-L1 blockade in urothelial cancer. Study background: The patients had undergone anywhere from 0 to 3 prior chemotherapy regimens.

Germline trimming cut 5 bases from V and 6 bases from J; bases unmatched to any gene: 4. Germline V lookup: CDR1 MDHEN, CDR2 SYDVKM. There are 13 residues in the CDR3. Sequencing was performed with immunoSEQ multiplex PCR; in TCRdb, only in-frame clones are kept and a portion is missing. The sample has about 55,000 clones, 60% to 80% seen once. The sample here was PBMCs, taken around atezolizumab (anti-PD-L1) treatment. The rearrangement links TRBV28 to TRBJ1-3; 7 bases match TRBD1. The source is an older man with urothelial cancer. For the CDR3, the DNA is TGTGCCAGCAGTCAAGGGGGCCAAAACACCATATATTTT. Encoded protein: CASSQGGQNTIYF.